This T cell receptor beta chain was profiled in a study of T-cell memory formation after mild COVID-19. Across the study: TCR clusters showed largely donor specificity.

TCRdb used MiXCR to reprocess the 5' RACE reads, holding one entry per CDR3 protein. The sample holds some 410,000 distinct CDR3 sequences, 23% seen once. Points from the study as a whole: Later expanders leaned CD4+, whereas day 15 to 85 contracting clones were balanced CD4/CD8. The finding that pre-infection memory included some responding clones suggested that cross-reactive memory joined. Most CD4+ clones that shrank were in CM and EM, while CD8+ ones turned up in EMRA.

V was cut by 6 bases and J by 6 bases, with 14 bases left in between. The CDR3 consists of 13 residues. Germline-derived CDR1 and CDR2 are PRHDT and FYEKMQ (reference sequence). As concerns this clonotype: No antigen is known for it.

The genes are TRBV13 and TRBJ2-5; a possible D gene is TRBD1 (5 bases). The sequencing input was PBMCs or a T cell subset sorted from them (not recorded which). The TCR originated in an adult woman who had mild COVID-19 (a few samples of this study predate the infection). Cell type and time point are not known. CDR3 in amino acids: CASSSGREKTQYF. CDR3 in DNA: TGTGCCAGCAGTTCTGGCAGGGAAAAGACCCAGTACTTC.